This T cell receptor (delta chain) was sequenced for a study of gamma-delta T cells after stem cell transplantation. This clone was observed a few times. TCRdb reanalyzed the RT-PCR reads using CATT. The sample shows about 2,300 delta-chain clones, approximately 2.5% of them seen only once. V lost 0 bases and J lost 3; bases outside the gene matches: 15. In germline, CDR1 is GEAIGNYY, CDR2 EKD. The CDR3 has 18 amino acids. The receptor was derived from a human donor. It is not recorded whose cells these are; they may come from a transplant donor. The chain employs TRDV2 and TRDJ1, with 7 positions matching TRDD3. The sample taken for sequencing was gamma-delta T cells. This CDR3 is CACDTVSGDNSSPDKLIF. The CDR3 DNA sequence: TGTGCCTGTGACACCGTATCTGGGGATAACTCGTCCCCCGATAAACTCATCTTT.